These T cell receptor beta chains were read from a single sample in a study of blood T cell repertoires in COVID-19. Profiled with immunoSEQ multiplex PCR; TCRdb holds only in-frame clones, not every one. This sample has about 140,000 clones, with 76% found just once. The sequenced sample consisted of peripheral blood. The receptors here all came from a woman older than 75 with active or convalescent COVID-19. CDR3s include the opening cysteine and the closing phenylalanine or tryptophan. Each record gives: J gene, V gene, CDR3 protein.

j_call: TRBJ2-3; v_call: TRBV30; cdr3_aa: CAWSSLTRTDTQYF
j_call: TRBJ1-3; v_call: TRBV19; cdr3_aa: CASSIFYGSGNTIYF
j_call: TRBJ1-5; v_call: TRBV19; cdr3_aa: CATYDITGNQPQHF
j_call: TRBJ1-1; v_call: TRBV6-5; cdr3_aa: CASSYSAGHTEAFF
j_call: TRBJ2-7; v_call: TRBV19; cdr3_aa: CASSMTATYEQYF
j_call: TRBJ1-1; v_call: TRBV5-1; cdr3_aa: CASRTGLLNTEAFF
j_call: TRBJ2-5; v_call: TRBV3-1/TRBV3-2; cdr3_aa: CASSQNAAGETQYF
j_call: TRBJ2-2; v_call: TRBV27; cdr3_aa: CASSLVGTAHTGELFF
j_call: TRBJ1-1; v_call: TRBV7-8; cdr3_aa: CASSHPSTEAFF
j_call: TRBJ2-3; v_call: TRBV7-9; cdr3_aa: CASSPGSSSDTQYF
j_call: TRBJ1-2; v_call: TRBV27; cdr3_aa: CASSPGGYGYTF
j_call: TRBJ1-5; v_call: TRBV4-3; cdr3_aa: CASSQEVLRGSGNQPQHF
j_call: TRBJ1-4; v_call: TRBV3-1/TRBV3-2; cdr3_aa: CASSQKYGVSEKLFF
j_call: TRBJ2-7; v_call: TRBV5-6; cdr3_aa: CASRITSGESYEQYF
j_call: TRBJ2-5; v_call: TRBV4-3; cdr3_aa: CASSQDLRRVLQETQYF
j_call: TRBJ1-2; v_call: TRBV28; cdr3_aa: CASSFFLTGTGGHGYTF
j_call: TRBJ1-2; v_call: TRBV3-1/TRBV3-2; cdr3_aa: CASSPTTGSNDYTF
j_call: TRBJ1-6; v_call: TRBV2; cdr3_aa: CASRVQGFGNSPLHF
j_call: TRBJ2-3; v_call: TRBV7-9; cdr3_aa: CASTPQGLGTDTQYF
j_call: TRBJ1-2; v_call: TRBV15; cdr3_aa: CATSRRQGDYGYTF
j_call: TRBJ2-7; v_call: TRBV18; cdr3_aa: CASSPGEADPQYF
j_call: TRBJ1-6; v_call: TRBV29-1; cdr3_aa: CSARTGESYNSPLHF
j_call: TRBJ2-6; v_call: TRBV30; cdr3_aa: CAWPSGANVLTF
j_call: TRBJ2-1; v_call: TRBV7-2; cdr3_aa: CASSSRPSQVNEQFF
j_call: TRBJ1-1; v_call: TRBV19; cdr3_aa: CASSPPGQGVTEAFF
j_call: TRBJ2-1; v_call: TRBV11-2; cdr3_aa: CASSVSQGVEQFF
j_call: TRBJ1-5; v_call: TRBV18; cdr3_aa: CASSPGGERQPQHF
j_call: TRBJ2-6; v_call: TRBV5-1; cdr3_aa: CASSLREAGANVLTF
j_call: TRBJ1-1; v_call: TRBV7-2; cdr3_aa: CASSLRQGASNTEAFF
j_call: TRBJ2-6; v_call: TRBV24-1; cdr3_aa: CARDRVAGANVLTF
j_call: TRBJ2-2; v_call: TRBV7-9; cdr3_aa: CASSNPRGDHGELFF
j_call: TRBJ2-5; v_call: TRBV2; cdr3_aa: CASSVPSGGPGETQYF
j_call: TRBJ1-3; v_call: TRBV4-1; cdr3_aa: CASSRSRREGHSGNTIYF
j_call: TRBJ1-1; v_call: TRBV7-9; cdr3_aa: CASSLDEGVEVKAFF
j_call: TRBJ1-2; v_call: TRBV27; cdr3_aa: CASSSGQGAYGYTF
j_call: TRBJ2-1; v_call: TRBV19; cdr3_aa: CASSNDRSSYNEQFF
j_call: TRBJ1-2; v_call: TRBV5-1; cdr3_aa: CASSSQGSYGYTF
j_call: TRBJ1-6; v_call: TRBV7-2; cdr3_aa: CASSLVPGINSPLHF
j_call: TRBJ2-7; v_call: TRBV7-8; cdr3_aa: CASSLTGGTGSRRANEQYF
j_call: TRBJ2-7; v_call: TRBV6-5; cdr3_aa: CASSYSLGTGGYEQYF
j_call: TRBJ1-1; v_call: TRBV4-3; cdr3_aa: CASSQVEGVTEAFF